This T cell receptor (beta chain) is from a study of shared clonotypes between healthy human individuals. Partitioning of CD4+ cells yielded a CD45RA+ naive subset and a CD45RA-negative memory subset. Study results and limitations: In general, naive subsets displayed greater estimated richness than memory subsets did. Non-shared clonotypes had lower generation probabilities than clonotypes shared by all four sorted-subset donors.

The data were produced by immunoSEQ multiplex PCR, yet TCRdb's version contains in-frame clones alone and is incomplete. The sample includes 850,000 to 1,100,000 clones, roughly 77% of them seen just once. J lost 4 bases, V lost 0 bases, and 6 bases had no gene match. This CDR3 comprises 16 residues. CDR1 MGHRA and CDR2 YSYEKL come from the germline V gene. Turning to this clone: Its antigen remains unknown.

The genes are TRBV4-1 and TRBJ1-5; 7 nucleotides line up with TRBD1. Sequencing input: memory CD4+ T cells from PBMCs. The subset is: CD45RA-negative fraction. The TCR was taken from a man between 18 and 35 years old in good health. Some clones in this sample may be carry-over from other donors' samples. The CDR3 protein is CASSQDRDSPNQPQHF. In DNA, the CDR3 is TGCGCCAGCAGCCAAGACAGGGACAGTCCTAATCAGCCCCAGCATTTT.